The T cell receptor (beta chain) described here comes from a study of blood T cell repertoires in COVID-19. Sequenced by immunoSEQ multiplex PCR; TCRdb stores in-frame clones only, minus some. This sample has some 77,000 clones, with roughly 76% found just once. Germline CDR1 is PRHDT and CDR2 is FYEKMQ (reference sequence). V gave up 8 bases and J gave up 8 bases, with 21 bases separating them. The CDR3 contains 15 residues. The clonotype was recovered from an older woman with acute or convalescent COVID-19. V and J are TRBV13 and TRBJ2-2; a weak D match, TRBD2 (7 bases). Sequences were obtained from peripheral blood. The CDR3 DNA reads TGTGCCAGCTTCAGGGGCGGGAGCCCTTCAGGGGAGCTGTTTTTT. This sequence encodes CASFRGGSPSGELFF.